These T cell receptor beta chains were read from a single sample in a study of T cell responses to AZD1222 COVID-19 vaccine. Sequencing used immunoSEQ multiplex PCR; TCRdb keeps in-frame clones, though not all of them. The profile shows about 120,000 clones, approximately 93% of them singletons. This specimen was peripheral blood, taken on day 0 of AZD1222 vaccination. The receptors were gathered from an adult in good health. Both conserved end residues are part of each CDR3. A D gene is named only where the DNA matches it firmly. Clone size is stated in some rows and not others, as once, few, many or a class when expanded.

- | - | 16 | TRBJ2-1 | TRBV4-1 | CASSQPRVSSYNEQFF | TGCGCCAGCAGCCAGCCCCGGGTGAGCTCCTACAATGAGCAGTTCTTC
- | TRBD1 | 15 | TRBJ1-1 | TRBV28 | CASRHPTGVGTEAFF | TGTGCCAGCAGACATCCGACAGGGGTAGGCACTGAAGCTTTCTTT
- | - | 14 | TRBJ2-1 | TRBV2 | CASSDDRNYNEQFF | TGTGCCAGCAGCGATGACAGAAACTACAATGAGCAGTTCTTC
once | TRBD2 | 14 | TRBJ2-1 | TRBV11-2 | CASSLVGSGGEQFF | TGTGCCAGCAGCTTAGTGGGTAGCGGGGGTGAGCAGTTCTTC
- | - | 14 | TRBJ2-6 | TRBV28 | CASSLHSGANVLTF | TGTGCCAGCAGTTTACACTCTGGGGCCAACGTCCTGACTTTC
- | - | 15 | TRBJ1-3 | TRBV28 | CASSLPQSSGNTIYF | TGTGCCAGCAGTTTACCCCAGAGCTCTGGAAACACCATATATTTT
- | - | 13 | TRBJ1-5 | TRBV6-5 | CASSWEFNQPQHF | TGTGCCAGCAGTTGGGAATTCAATCAGCCCCAGCATTTT
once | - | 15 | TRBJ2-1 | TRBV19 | CASSISGGRRDEQFF | TGTGCCAGTAGTATTTCAGGAGGGAGGCGCGATGAGCAGTTCTTC
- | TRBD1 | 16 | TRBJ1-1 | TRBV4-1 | CASSQRPGTGMSEAFF | TGCGCCAGCAGCCAACGGCCCGGGACAGGGATGAGTGAAGCTTTCTTT
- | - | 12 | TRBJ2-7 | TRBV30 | CAWSVLGDEQYF | TGTGCCTGGAGTGTCCTGGGGGACGAGCAGTACTTC
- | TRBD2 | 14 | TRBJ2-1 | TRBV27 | CASSFGGTSSEQFF | TGTGCCAGCAGTTTCGGGGGGACTAGCTCTGAGCAGTTCTTC
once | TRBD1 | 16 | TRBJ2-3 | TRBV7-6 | CASAEGADARLDTQYF | TGTGCCAGCGCAGAGGGGGCGGACGCGAGGTTAGATACGCAGTATTTT
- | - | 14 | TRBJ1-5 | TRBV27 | CASSPQTGLGPQHF | TGTGCCAGCAGTCCCCAGACGGGTTTGGGGCCCCAGCATTTT
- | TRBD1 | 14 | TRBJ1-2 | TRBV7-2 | CASSLVQGQGGYTF | TGTGCCAGCAGCTTAGTGCAGGGACAGGGTGGCTACACCTTC
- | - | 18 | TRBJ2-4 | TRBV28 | CASSVSFGVGSAKNIQYF | TGTGCCAGCAGTGTCTCATTTGGCGTTGGTTCGGCCAAAAACATTCAGTACTTC
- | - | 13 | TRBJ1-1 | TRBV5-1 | CASSLEGNTEAFF | TGCGCCAGCAGCTTAGAAGGGAACACTGAAGCTTTCTTT
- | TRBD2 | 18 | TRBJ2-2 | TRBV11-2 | CASSAGLAGVTVAGELFF | TGTGCCAGCAGCGCGGGACTAGCGGGAGTCACGGTCGCCGGGGAGCTGTTTTTT
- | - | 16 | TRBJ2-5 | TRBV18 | CASSPPAIGSQGTQYF | TGTGCCAGCTCACCCCCGGCGATCGGCTCACAGGGGACCCAGTACTTC
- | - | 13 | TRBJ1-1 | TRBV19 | CASTMGLDTEAFF | TGTGCCAGTACCATGGGACTGGACACTGAAGCTTTCTTT
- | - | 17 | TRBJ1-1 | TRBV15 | CATALGRGDSMNTEAFF | TGTGCCACCGCATTGGGTAGAGGGGACTCCATGAACACTGAAGCTTTCTTT
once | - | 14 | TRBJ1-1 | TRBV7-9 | CASSLGGENTEAFF | TGTGCCAGCAGCCTGGGCGGGGAGAACACTGAAGCTTTCTTT
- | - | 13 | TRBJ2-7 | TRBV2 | CASSGRILYEQYF | TGTGCCAGCAGTGGACGGATTCTCTACGAGCAGTACTTC
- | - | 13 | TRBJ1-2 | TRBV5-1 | CASSLAVLDGYTF | TGCGCCAGCAGCTTGGCGGTCTTGGATGGCTACACCTTC
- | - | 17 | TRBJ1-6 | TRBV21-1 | CASSKVWTLNQWGPLHF | TGTGCCAGCAGCAAAGTGTGGACACTCAACCAGTGGGGACCCCTCCACTTT
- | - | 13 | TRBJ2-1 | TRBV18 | CASSPGLDNEQFF | TGTGCCAGCTCACCGGGACTCGACAATGAGCAGTTCTTC
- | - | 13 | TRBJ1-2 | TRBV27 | CASKPGGGYGYTF | TGTGCCAGCAAGCCTGGGGGTGGCTATGGCTACACCTTC
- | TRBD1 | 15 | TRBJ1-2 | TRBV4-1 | CASSQEDRVYYGYTF | TGCGCCAGCAGCCAAGAGGACAGGGTTTACTATGGCTACACCTTC
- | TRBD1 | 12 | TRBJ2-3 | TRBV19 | CGSGQGTDTQYF | TGTGGGTCGGGACAGGGCACAGATACGCAGTATTTT
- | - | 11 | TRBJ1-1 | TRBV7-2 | CASSPVAEAFF | TGTGCCAGCAGCCCTGTTGCTGAAGCTTTCTTT
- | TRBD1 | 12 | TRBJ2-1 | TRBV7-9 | CASSPTGGEQFF | TGTGCCAGCAGCCCGACAGGGGGTGAGCAGTTCTTC
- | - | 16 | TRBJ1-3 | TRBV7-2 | CASSWTGAYSGNTIYF | TGTGCCAGCAGCTGGACGGGTGCTTACTCTGGAAACACCATATATTTT
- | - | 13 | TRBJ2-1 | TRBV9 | CASSEDSRREQFF | TGTGCCAGCAGCGAGGACTCGCGGCGGGAGCAGTTCTTC
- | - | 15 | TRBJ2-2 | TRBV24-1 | CATSEPRQVTGELFF | TGTGCCACCAGTGAACCGCGTCAGGTCACCGGGGAGCTGTTTTTT
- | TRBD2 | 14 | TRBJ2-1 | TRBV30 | CASASGGPSDEQFF | TGTGCCTCCGCTAGCGGGGGTCCCTCGGATGAGCAGTTCTTC